This TCR beta chain was identified during a study of blood T cell repertoires in COVID-19. Study-wide background: Some COVID-19 samples were acute and others convalescent; all came from the United States, Italy and Spain. The analysed material was cDNA or gDNA that came from T cells, B-cell-depleted T cells, or PBMCs.

Enrolment of Seattle patients took place during active infection, and they were followed longitudinally. The CDR3 length is 15 residues. The germline V gene has CDR1 SEHNR and CDR2 FQNEAQ (reference sequence). V shed 3 bases, J shed 6 bases, and the junction held 3 bases outside the gene matches. The authors' processing: Researchers report that nucleated cell counts were estimated from reference gene primer amplification. Produced via immunoSEQ multiplex PCR; TCRdb's table is partial and in-frame only. V, J and clone size derive from that table, while D and trimming were established from the DNA sequence. In the table there are 250,000 to 300,000 clones, about 89% of which are singletons.

Sequencing input: peripheral blood. This receptor was obtained from a woman in her twenties or thirties with COVID-19, enrolled during active disease. The chain joins TRBV7-9 to TRBJ2-1; TRBD2 aligns across 12 bases. The CDR3 DNA is TGTGCCAGCAGCTTGCGACTAGCGGGAGTCAATGAGCAGTTCTTC. The encoded protein is CASSLRLAGVNEQFF.